Sequencing of this T cell receptor beta chain was carried out in a study of blood T cell repertoires in COVID-19. In the study overall: The United States, Italy and Spain provided the acute and convalescent COVID-19 samples. T cells, B-cell-depleted T cells, or PBMCs supplied cDNA or gDNA.

Measured with immunoSEQ multiplex PCR; TCRdb has only the in-frame clones, and not every one. The table includes about 80,000 clones, about 73% detected once. With 2 bases clipped from V and 5 bases from J, the junction kept 5 bases outside the gene matches. Germline V gene lookup returns CDR1 ENHRY and CDR2 SYGVKD. The CDR3 sequence is 17 residues long. This clonotype originated in a man aged 50 to 59 with active or convalescent COVID-19. What was sequenced was peripheral blood. This rearrangement joins TRBV10-3 to TRBJ2-2; 13 bases agree with TRBD2. The CDR3 loop reads CAISERLAGGRTGELFF. DNA of the CDR3: TGTGCCATCAGTGAGCGACTAGCGGGGGGTAGGACCGGGGAGCTGTTTTTT.